This T cell receptor beta chain stems from a study of STAT5B mutations in CD4+ large granular lymphocyte leukemia. The CDR3 covers 16 residues. CDR1 is MDHEN and CDR2 is SYDVKM in the germline V gene. With V trimmed by 4 bases and J by 6 bases, 9 bases remained unmatched. This clone occurred once. Its antigen is still unknown. The survey-level immunoSEQ assay was used. Profiled with immunoSEQ multiplex PCR; TCRdb holds only in-frame clones, not every one. Of about 45,000 clones in the sample, around 85% were seen once. Healthy controls were blood donor buffy coats. Overall study findings and caveats: CD4-sorted patient repertoires seemed more clonal than healthy CD4+ repertoires. No patients shared main leukemic clonotypes, though roughly 25% appeared at low frequency elsewhere.

What was sequenced was CD4+ T cells from blood buffy coats. This sequence joins TRBV28 and TRBJ1-5; 10 positions match TRBD1. The sequence was obtained from a human donor in good health. The CDR3 DNA is TGTGCCAGCAGTTATGCCCCGGGACAGGGGTTTCAGCCCCAGCATTTT. It specifies CASSYAPGQGFQPQHF.